Below, 10 T cell receptor beta chains from the same sample are listed, as sequenced in a study of shared clonotypes between healthy human individuals. Naive CD8 cells lacked CD45RO, underwent positive selection for CCR7 and left out terminally differentiated effector memory CD45RA+ cells. Only in-frame clones appear in the TCRdb table, and some are missing; sequencing was by immunoSEQ multiplex PCR. The sample has about 610,000 clones, about 96% seen once. Sequenced sample: naive CD8+ T cells sorted from blood. The receptor source for this set is a woman aged 30 to 39 in good health.

The chain carries TRBV18 and TRBJ2-7; 7 positions match TRBD2. This CDR3 contains 15 residues. V shed 3 bases, J shed 2 bases, and the junction held 7 bases outside the gene matches. Germline CDR1 KGHSH, CDR2 LQKENI. The CDR3 loop is CASSPGREAPYEQYF. CDR3 coding DNA: TGTGCCAGCTCACCCGGCCGGGAGGCCCCCTACGAGCAGTACTTC.

V gene TRBV27 combines with J gene TRBJ2-1; D could derive from TRBD1 or TRBD2 (5 bases each). V shed 5 bases and J shed 7 bases, with 15 bases lying between them. There are 14 residues in the CDR3. The germline gives CDR1 MNHEY, CDR2 SMNVEV (reference sequence). DNA for the CDR3: TGTGCCAGCAGTCGCCTTGGGACGGCTAATGAGCAGTTCTTC. It codes for CASSRLGTANEQFF.

This rearrangement joins TRBV6-6 to TRBJ2-5; D is possibly TRBD2 (6 bases). Germline CDR1 and CDR2: MNHNY and SVGAGI (reference sequence). The ends were cut back, 4 bases at V and 0 bases at J, with 15 bases in the middle. The CDR3 contains 16 residues. CDR3 nucleotide sequence: TGTGCCAGCAGTTCCCCAAGGGAGCGGGACCAAGAGACCCAGTACTTC. Translating it yields CASSSPRERDQETQYF.

This chain joins TRBV27 and TRBJ2-7, with D tentatively TRBD2 (6 bases). V lost 5 bases to trimming and J lost 1 base, with 18 bases between them. From germline, CDR1 is MNHEY and CDR2 SMNVEV (reference sequence). The CDR3 length is 16 residues. In DNA, the CDR3 is TGTGCCAGCAGTCTCTCCGGGGGAGCGGTTTCCTACGAGCAGTACTTC. As protein: CASSLSGGAVSYEQYF.

The V gene is TRBV7-9, the J gene TRBJ2-5, with TRBD1 matching 7 bases. Germline V CDR1 and CDR2: SEHNR, FQNEAQ (reference sequence). V shed 3 bases, J shed 1 base, and the junction held 5 bases outside the gene matches. This CDR3 has 15 residues. Here the CDR3 reads CASSFYAGGQETQYF. The CDR3 coding sequence is TGTGCCAGCAGCTTTTATGCAGGGGGCCAAGAGACCCAGTACTTC.

V gene TRBV7-9 combines with J gene TRBJ2-7; no reliable D call. V was cut by 7 bases and J by 6 bases, with 10 bases left in between. There are 11 residues in the CDR3. CDR1 and CDR2 (germline): SEHNR, FQNEAQ (reference sequence). The CDR3 here is CASTPSGEQYF. The CDR3 bases are TGTGCCAGCACCCCGTCAGGCGAGCAGTACTTC. Full variable domain (outside the CDR3, taken from reference TRBV7-9 and TRBJ2-7): DTGVSQNPRHKITKRGQNVTFRCDPISEHNRLYWYRQTLGQGPEFLTYFQNEAQLEKSRLLSDRFSAERPKGSFSTLEIQRTEQGDSAMYLCASTPSGEQYFGPGTRLTVT.

This chain joins TRBV6-1 and TRBJ1-2, with D possibly being TRBD1 (5 bases). The germline gives CDR1 MNHNS, CDR2 SASEGT. Trimming took 1 base from V and 0 from J, leaving 12 bases between them. The CDR3 covers 16 residues. The CDR3 DNA is TGTGCCAGCAGTGAAGGAGTGAGGGGACCTAACTATGGCTACACCTTC. Encoded protein: CASSEGVRGPNYGYTF.

V gene TRBV5-4 combines with J gene TRBJ1-6; weak D call: TRBD1 (5 bases). The CDR3 length is 16 residues. V was trimmed by 4 bases and J by 9 bases, leaving 20 bases between them. Germline-derived CDR1 and CDR2 are SGHNT and YYREEE (reference sequence). CDR3 in DNA: TGTGCCAGCAGCCTGGTTGGGGGACCCATCGGTTCACCCCTCCACTTT. This encodes CASSLVGGPIGSPLHF.

This chain uses TRBV2 with TRBJ2-1; the match to TRBD1 covers 8 bases. CDR3 length: 16 amino acids. Germline V CDR1 and CDR2: SNHLY, FYNNEI. Germline trimming cut 4 bases from V and 1 base from J; bases unmatched to any gene: 6. CDR3 sequence reads: CASSGAGGYSYNEQFF. The CDR3 DNA is TGTGCCAGCAGTGGGGCAGGGGGCTATTCCTACAATGAGCAGTTCTTC.

The chain couples TRBV27 to TRBJ1-4, with 8 bases that match TRBD1. V dropped 4 bases and J dropped 8; count of bases not matched to a gene: 9. Germline CDR1 reads MNHEY; CDR2 reads SMNVEV (reference sequence). This CDR3 comprises 15 residues. CDR3 sequence (DNA): TGTGCCAGCAGTTCCGACCGGGACAGGCGCGAAAAACTGTTTTTT. As protein: CASSSDRDRREKLFF.